This TCR beta chain was captured by sequencing in a study of blood T cell repertoires in COVID-19. About the research overall: The United States, Italy and Spain were the sources of the acute and convalescent COVID-19 samples. PBMCs, B-cell-depleted T cells, or T cells provided the cDNA or gDNA that made up the material.

Some clones are missing from TCRdb's copy, which holds only in-frame ones; the method was immunoSEQ multiplex PCR. The table records fewer than 300,000 clones, 80% to 85% of them present only once. The Seattle patients, enrolled during active infection, were followed longitudinally. Germline CDR1 is KGHSH and CDR2 is LQKENI. V lost 4 bases, J lost 4 bases, and 13 bases stayed unmatched. The CDR3 length is 17 residues. This TCR derives from a person aged 65 to 85 with COVID-19, enrolled during active disease. The sequenced material came from peripheral blood. V gene TRBV18 combines with J gene TRBJ2-1; 7 positions match TRBD1. The CDR3 here is CASSQSLGGLGYNEQFF. The CDR3 coding sequence is TGTGCCAGCTCACAAAGCCTAGGGGGCTTGGGGTACAATGAGCAGTTCTTC.